The source of this T cell receptor (beta chain) is a study of cytomegalovirus exposure and HLA in healthy donors. This CDR3 is 15 amino acids long. Trimming stripped 6 bases from V and 2 bases from J, with 16 bases between. Germline lookup yields CDR1 SGHTA and CDR2 FQGTGA. Amplification used 60 Vbeta primers and 13 Jbeta primers. Assay: immunoSEQ multiplex PCR; the TCRdb copy retains only in-frame clones and omits some. The sample consists of 150,000 or so clones, approximately 85% of them appearing once. This clone has only a few counts. The rearrangement uses TRBV7-3 and TRBJ1-1; a weak D match, TRBD1 (6 bases). The origin of this receptor is a man aged 18 to 29 in good health and CMV-seropositive. Sequencing used PBMCs. The CDR3 nucleotides read TGTGCCAGCAGTTTGGTGGGAGGGGGAAACACTGAAGCTTTCTTT. Its translation: CASSLVGGGNTEAFF.